The rows below give T cell receptor beta chains drawn from one sample of a study of cytomegalovirus exposure and HLA in healthy donors. The method was immunoSEQ multiplex PCR; TCRdb's version includes in-frame clones alone and lacks a portion of them. The table records fewer than 140,000 clones, 65% to 75% of them present only once. The material sequenced was PBMCs. Source of these receptors: a female donor in good health and CMV-seronegative. CDR3s leave out the opening cysteine and the closing phenylalanine or tryptophan. Clone size is given for some rows only: seen once, a few or many times, or a class if the clone is expanded.

j_gene | abundance | v_gene | CDR3aa
TRBJ2-7 | - | TRBV11-2 | ASSHQGEQY
TRBJ2-2 | few | TRBV27 | ASSFAGGRTGELF
TRBJ1-5 | - | TRBV10-3 | ATVEGRNQPQH
TRBJ2-3 | - | TRBV5-4 | ASSFRDTQY
TRBJ2-7 | - | TRBV21-1 | ASSKVKHYSSAYEQY
TRBJ2-1 | - | TRBV30 | AWILLDEQF
TRBJ1-1 | - | TRBV6-5 | ASSVPGSRAF
TRBJ1-2 | - | TRBV28 | ASTSGPPAYGYT
TRBJ2-7 | - | TRBV5-6 | ASSWTGLPYEQY
TRBJ2-7 | once | TRBV6-5 | ASSYGDKGEQY
TRBJ2-5 | - | TRBV30 | ASYGGRQETQY
TRBJ2-6 | few | TRBV27 | ASSFYSPRVSGANVLT
TRBJ2-1 | - | TRBV2 | ASKAPFRRTNEQF
TRBJ1-1 | - | TRBV18 | ASSSPTGWGTEAF
TRBJ2-3 | - | TRBV5-4 | ASSSGLSTDTQY
TRBJ2-3 | many | TRBV6-1 | ASSEVISDTDTQY
TRBJ2-5 | few | TRBV5-1 | ASSALTQGLGETQY
TRBJ2-3 | - | TRBV9 | ASSVEGAPDTQY
TRBJ1-1 | - | TRBV7-2 | ASSWDRGRRATEAF
TRBJ1-4 | - | TRBV27 | ASSLYRTPNEKLF
TRBJ1-2 | - | TRBV20-1 | SAPGAGDYT
TRBJ1-1 | - | TRBV28 | ASSPQGPENTEAF
TRBJ2-1 | few | TRBV4-1 | ASSFGTSGENEQF
TRBJ2-1 | once | TRBV6-1 | ASKREGLYNEQF
TRBJ1-2 | - | TRBV7-2 | ASSLDRSRGYT
TRBJ2-3 | - | TRBV7-2 | ASSLDPAGVTDTQY
TRBJ1-4 | once | TRBV30 | AWSVASSHEKLF
TRBJ2-1 | - | TRBV6-6 | ATGGYNEQF
TRBJ2-7 | - | TRBV13 | ASSLGRRAEQY
TRBJ2-1 | many | TRBV6-5 | ASQYGREQF
TRBJ2-5 | - | TRBV10-3 | AISESSGRLAQY
TRBJ2-7 | - | TRBV5-1 | ASRLGQGINEQY
TRBJ1-1 | - | TRBV7-9 | ASSLNRNTEAF
TRBJ1-1 | few | TRBV19 | ASSIDRTGETEAF
TRBJ1-3 | - | TRBV7-2 | ASGGGNTIY
TRBJ1-5 | - | TRBV28 | ASSTLQGGNQPQH
TRBJ1-2 | few | TRBV5-1 | ASSPGGNYGYT
TRBJ1-3 | few | TRBV6-1 | ASHSSGNTIY
TRBJ2-1 | few | TRBV5-5 | ASSLWELATVNEQF
TRBJ2-7 | once | TRBV5-3 | ARSSKNIQGANPGYEQY
TRBJ1-2 | - | TRBV5-1 | ASSLDRGGYGYT